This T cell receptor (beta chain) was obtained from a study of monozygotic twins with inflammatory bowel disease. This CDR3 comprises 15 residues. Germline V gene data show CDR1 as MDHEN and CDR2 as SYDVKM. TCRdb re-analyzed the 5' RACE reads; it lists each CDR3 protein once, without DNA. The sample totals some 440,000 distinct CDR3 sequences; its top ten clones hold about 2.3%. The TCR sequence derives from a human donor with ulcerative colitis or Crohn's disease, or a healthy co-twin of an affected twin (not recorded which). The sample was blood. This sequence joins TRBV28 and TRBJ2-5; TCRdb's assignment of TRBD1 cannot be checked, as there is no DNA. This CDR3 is CATTAQIGAQETQYF.